These 3 T cell receptor beta chains came from one sample sequenced in a study of patients and donors after allogeneic stem cell transplantation. Via MiXCR, TCRdb re-called the RT-PCR reads, giving one row per CDR3 protein. In the table there are tens of thousands of distinct CDR3 sequences, roughly 52% of which are singletons. The sample comprised blood, either unsorted or a sorted T cell fraction (not recorded which). The receptors were sampled from a human donor who was either an allogeneic HSCT recipient or a stem cell or donor lymphocyte infusion donor (not recorded which). It is not recorded whose cells these are; they may come from a transplant donor.

J is TRBJ2-1 and V is TRBV12-3 or TRBV12-4; 9 bases agree with TRBD2. Losses at the gene ends were 3 bases for V and 3 bases for J; bases not matched to a gene: 3. CDR3 length: 15 amino acids. As DNA, the CDR3 is TGTGCCAGCAGTTTGAGGACTAGCGACTACAATGAGCAGTTCTTC. This gives the protein CASSLRTSDYNEQFF.

The gene calls are TRBV11-2 and TRBJ1-2, with D unclear. The CDR3 has 12 amino acids. V was clipped by 7 bases and J by 4 bases, with 10 bases between them. Germline V gene sequence: CDR1 SGHAT, CDR2 FQNNGV. The CDR3 DNA reads TGTGCCAGCAAGGAGCAGATCTATGGCTACACCTTC. Amino acid sequence: CASKEQIYGYTF.

The chain couples TRBV7-2 to TRBJ2-1; 8 bases are shared with TRBD2. V was clipped by 3 bases and J by 4 bases; unmatched bases: 2. Germline V lookup: CDR1 SGHTA, CDR2 FQGNSA. This CDR3 comprises 14 residues. The CDR3 bases are TGTGCCAGCAGCTTTACTAGCGGTTACAATGAGCAGTTCTTC. This gives the protein CASSFTSGYNEQFF. Supplemented by reference TRBV7-2 and TRBJ2-1, the full variable domain reads GAGVSQSPSNKVTEKGKDVELRCDPISGHTALYWYRQSLGQGLEFLIYFQGNSAPDKSGLPSDRFSAERTGGSVSTLTIQRTQQEDSAVYLCASSFTSGYNEQFFGPGTRLTVL.